A single sample is the source of the 18 T cell receptor beta chains below, sequenced in a study of technical replicates of blood from several donors. TCRdb's copy holds only in-frame clones and misses some; the assay was immunoSEQ multiplex PCR. The table lists about 100,000 clones, 95% of them singletons. The specimen was T cells isolated from PBMCs. The receptors here all came from a human donor in good health.

This rearrangement joins TRBV9 to TRBJ2-1, with D hard to call. CDR3 length: 14 amino acids. Germline-derived CDR1 and CDR2 are SGDLS and YYNGEE. The V gene lost 2 bases and the J gene lost 9 bases, with 15 bases spanning the gap. CDR3 residues: CASSVQFQNREQFF. The CDR3 DNA reads as TGTGCCAGCAGCGTCCAGTTTCAAAATCGTGAGCAGTTCTTC.

The chain recombines TRBV5-4 with TRBJ2-7; D might be TRBD2 (6 bases). Germline CDR1 SGHNT, CDR2 YYREEE (reference sequence). The CDR3 sequence is 15 residues long. Trimming stripped 0 bases from V and 1 base from J, with 11 bases between. CDR3 sequence: CASSLGSGTSYEQYF. CDR3 bases: TGTGCCAGCAGCTTGGGCTCCGGGACTTCCTACGAGCAGTACTTC.

The chain couples TRBV18 to TRBJ1-2; TRBD1 matches 7 bases. CDR1 KGHSH and CDR2 LQKENI come from the germline V gene. V was clipped by 4 bases and J by 8 bases; unmatched bases: 10. There are 14 residues in the CDR3. The CDR3 sequence: CASSLETGFTGYTF. As DNA, the CDR3 is TGTGCCAGCTCACTAGAGACAGGGTTTACCGGCTACACCTTC.

CDR3 sequence: CASSGTGSLYEQYF. The CDR3 DNA follows: TGTGCCTCATCCGGGACAGGGTCTCTCTACGAGCAGTACTTC. V gene TRBV30 combines with J gene TRBJ2-7; TRBD1 aligns across 9 bases. Looked up from germline, CDR1 is GTSNPN and CDR2 is SVGIG (reference sequence). The CDR3 runs 14 residues. Losses at the gene ends were 7 bases for V and 3 bases for J; bases not matched to a gene: 10.

V usage is TRBV9 and J usage is TRBJ2-5; D is unclear. Germline-derived CDR1 and CDR2 are SGDLS and YYNGEE. V gave up 3 bases and J gave up 5 bases, with 8 bases separating them. The CDR3 length is 12 residues. The chain's CDR3 is CASSDASETQYF. The CDR3 DNA sequence: TGTGCCAGCAGCGATGCGTCGGAGACCCAGTACTTC.

The gene calls are TRBV19 and TRBJ2-1, with D possibly matching TRBD1 (5 bases). This CDR3 has 18 residues. V gave up 3 bases and J gave up 0 bases, with 18 bases separating them. CDR1 is LNHDA, CDR2 SQIVND, per germline (reference sequence). The CDR3 protein is CASSMPLGRDSSYNEQFF. DNA of the CDR3: TGTGCCAGTAGTATGCCCCTGGGCAGGGATAGCTCCTACAATGAGCAGTTCTTC.

The chain couples TRBV30 to TRBJ2-7; 7 nucleotides agree with TRBD2. Trimming took 6 bases from V and 1 from J; bases not matched to a gene: 6. CDR3 size: 13 residues. Germline V gene lookup returns CDR1 GTSNPN and CDR2 SVGIG (reference sequence). CDR3 sequence reads: CACRTRVSYEQYF. The DNA for the CDR3 is TGTGCCTGTCGGACTAGGGTTTCCTACGAGCAGTACTTC.

CDR3 DNA sequence: TGCGCCAGCAGCCAAGAAAAGAGTGAACCAGGACAGGGAAATCAGCCCCAGCATTTT. This gives the protein CASSQEKSEPGQGNQPQHF. The V call is TRBV4-1, the J call TRBJ1-5, with TRBD1 identical over 8 bases. This CDR3 is built from 19 residues. Losses at the gene ends were 0 bases for V and 4 bases for J; bases not matched to a gene: 14. Per germline, CDR1 MGHRA and CDR2 YSYEKL.

This chain uses TRBV19 with TRBJ2-7; 9 bases map to TRBD2. The V gene's germline CDR1 is LNHDA and CDR2 SQIVND (reference sequence). This CDR3 is 15 amino acids long. V shed 6 bases and J 2 bases; nucleotides not matched to a gene: 8. The CDR3 region is CASSRTGTSTYEQYF. The CDR3 nucleotides read TGTGCCAGTAGCCGTACCGGGACTAGCACCTACGAGCAGTACTTC.

J is TRBJ2-1 and V is TRBV6-5; 12 bases match TRBD2. Germline V gene sequence: CDR1 MNHEY, CDR2 SVGAGI. This CDR3 comprises 16 residues. V shed 0 bases, J shed 10 bases, and the junction held 7 bases outside the gene matches. CDR3 sequence (DNA): TGTGCCAGCAGTTACTCATGGCCTAGCGGGGGGGGAGAGCAGTTCTTC. Encoded protein: CASSYSWPSGGGEQFF.

V is TRBV25-1 and J is TRBJ2-2, with TRBD1 matching over 9 bases. Germline trimming cut 3 bases from V and 1 base from J; bases unmatched to any gene: 3. Germline-derived CDR1 and CDR2 are MGHDK and SYGVNS. The CDR3 spans 16 residues. The chain's CDR3 is CASSDQGQGNTGELFF. For the CDR3, the DNA is TGTGCCAGCAGTGACCAGGGACAGGGGAACACCGGGGAGCTGTTTTTT.

The chain joins TRBV11-2 to TRBJ1-1, with no clear D. The ends were cut back, 0 bases at V and 10 bases at J, with 18 bases in the middle. This CDR3 contains 15 residues. The V gene's germline CDR1 is SGHAT and CDR2 FQNNGV. The CDR3 protein is CASSLDLTESRGAFF. The CDR3 DNA reads TGTGCCAGCAGCTTAGATCTAACGGAATCTCGGGGAGCTTTCTTT.

The chain employs TRBV2 and TRBJ2-2, with D perhaps TRBD1 (6 bases). The V end lost 2 bases, the J end lost 1 base, and 8 bases lay between the germline ends. The CDR3 extends over 15 amino acids. The germline CDR1 and CDR2 sequences are SNHLY and FYNNEI. The DNA of the CDR3 is TGTGCCAGCAGTGAACTGGGACAGAACACCGGGGAGCTGTTTTTT. Translated, it gives CASSELGQNTGELFF.

The gene calls are TRBV29-1 and TRBJ2-1; TRBD1 matches at 8 bases. Trimming cost V 6 bases and J 6 bases; bases outside gene matches: 7. This CDR3 is 13 amino acids long. CDR1 is SQVTM, CDR2 ANQGSEA, per germline. The CDR3 sequence is CSVGLGQGNEQFF. The CDR3 DNA sequence: TGCAGCGTGGGACTTGGACAGGGCAATGAGCAGTTCTTC.

The V call is TRBV6-1, the J call TRBJ2-3; 8 bases align to TRBD2. Germline CDR1 and CDR2: MNHNS and SASEGT. V lost 0 bases, J lost 5 bases, and 4 bases stayed unmatched. The CDR3 contains 15 residues. DNA for the CDR3: TGTGCCAGCAGTGAAGCTCGGCGGGAGGTAGATACGCAGTATTTT. Protein product: CASSEARREVDTQYF.

The chain is built from TRBV19 and TRBJ1-5; weak D call: TRBD1 (5 bases). This CDR3 comprises 15 residues. Trimming stripped 6 bases from V and 2 bases from J, with 14 bases between. Looked up from germline, CDR1 is LNHDA and CDR2 is SQIVND (reference sequence). For the CDR3, the DNA is TGTGCCAGTAGGCAACAGGAGATCCGCAATCAGCCCCAGCATTTT. Its protein is CASRQQEIRNQPQHF.

The rearrangement joins TRBV7-2 to TRBJ2-3; 9 bases line up with TRBD2. V lost 3 bases, J lost 5 bases, and 12 bases stayed unmatched. The germline CDR1 and CDR2 sequences are SGHTA and FQGNSA. The CDR3 sequence is 17 residues long. CDR3 sequence: CASSFLLGGRAKDTQYF. The CDR3, as DNA: TGTGCCAGCAGCTTTCTTTTAGGCGGGAGGGCCAAAGATACGCAGTATTTT. Using reference TRBV7-2 and TRBJ2-3 for the parts outside the CDR3, the full variable domain is GAGVSQSPSNKVTEKGKDVELRCDPISGHTALYWYRQSLGQGLEFLIYFQGNSAPDKSGLPSDRFSAERTGGSVSTLTIQRTQQEDSAVYLCASSFLLGGRAKDTQYFGPGTRLTVL.

The rearrangement joins TRBV4-3 to TRBJ2-1, with D possibly TRBD2 on 6 matching bases. The CDR3 is made up of 17 amino acids. The germline gives CDR1 LGHNA, CDR2 YSLEER. Trimming stripped 3 bases from V and 4 bases from J, with 19 bases between. This CDR3 is CASSHRMGLEAYNEQFF. The CDR3 DNA is TGCGCCAGCAGCCACCGTATGGGACTCGAAGCTTACAATGAGCAGTTCTTC.